The next 31 T cell receptor beta chains were all read from a single sample in a study of cytomegalovirus exposure and HLA in healthy donors (dated by TCRdb to about 2017). The method was the immunoSEQ multiplex PCR assay. A mixture of 60 forward primers for TCR Vbeta segments and 13 reverse primers for TCR Jbeta segments was used in the multiplex PCR. Drawn from immuneACCESS, this table holds only the in-frame rearrangements with V and J called that TCRdb kept. Clones are partly lost; checked studies trace under half to an unresolved V gene and leave the rest unexplained. The sample profile shows 35,000 to 55,000 clones; around 65% of them were found once. 8.7% of the sample comes from the top ten. The specimen sequenced was PBMCs. These receptors all come from a human donor in good health.

The chain joins TRBV11-2 to TRBJ1-1; D is possibly TRBD1 (5 bases). V lost 2 bases, J lost 8 bases, and 9 bases lay in between. Germline V CDR1 and CDR2: SGHAT, FQNNGV. The CDR3 contains 12 residues. The CDR3 sequence is CASSLRGTEAFF. Written as DNA, the CDR3 is TGTGCCAGCAGCTTACGCGGGACGGAAGCTTTCTTT.

The CDR3 coding sequence is TGCGCCAGCAGCCTCCGACCGGGACAGACAAATTCACCCCTCCACTTT. It is translated as CASSLRPGQTNSPLHF. This chain links TRBV5-1 with TRBJ1-6; 7 bases match TRBD1. J was trimmed by 7 bases and V by 4 bases; bases with no gene match: 11. This CDR3 is 16 amino acids long. Germline values: CDR1 SGHRS, CDR2 YFSETQ.

This rearrangement joins TRBV5-8 to TRBJ2-7; 7 bases are shared with TRBD2. The CDR3 totals 13 residues. Germline loops: CDR1 SGHTS, CDR2 YDEGEE. Trimming cost V 7 bases and J 3 bases; bases outside gene matches: 7. The CDR3 spells CASYRTSYYEQYF. CDR3 coding DNA: TGTGCCAGCTATCGGACTAGTTACTACGAGCAGTACTTC. Combining the CDR3 with reference TRBV5-8 and TRBJ2-7 gives the whole variable domain EAGVTQSPTHLIKTRGQQATLRCSPISGHTSVYWYQQALGLGLQFLLWYDEGEERNRGNFPPRFSGRQFPNYSSELNVNALELEDSALYLCASYRTSYYEQYFGPGTRLTVT.

This clone is labeled medium-sized. The chain employs TRBV4-2 and TRBJ2-1, with 10 positions matching TRBD2. CDR3 size: 16 residues. The J segment lost 9 bases and the V segment lost 4 bases, leaving 12 bases of the junction unmatched. The V gene's germline CDR1 is LGHNA and CDR2 YNFKEQ. The CDR3 nucleotides read TGTGCCAGCAGCCCTCGAGGAAGCGGGGGGGCCCCTGAGCAGTTCTTC. This codes for CASSPRGSGGAPEQFF.

V is TRBV7-8 and J is TRBJ2-5, with 8 bases aligning to TRBD2. Germline CDR1 reads SGHVS; CDR2 reads FQNEAQ. The CDR3 length is 16 residues. Trimming took 2 bases from V and 5 from J; bases not matched to a gene: 10. The CDR3 bases are TGTGCCAGCAGCTTATCTCGGGGGGGCTTGGGGGAGACCCAGTACTTC. Protein: CASSLSRGGLGETQYF.

The V gene is TRBV5-6, the J gene TRBJ1-6, with TRBD1 matching over 7 bases. CDR1 is SGHDT and CDR2 is YYEEEE in the germline V gene. The CDR3 totals 14 residues. V lost 4 bases, J lost 7 bases, and 5 bases stayed unmatched. This CDR3 reads CASSPDRANSPLHF. In DNA, the CDR3 is TGTGCCAGCAGCCCCGACAGGGCCAATTCACCCCTCCACTTT.

The chain links TRBV9 to TRBJ1-1; D may be TRBD1 (6 bases). In germline, CDR1 is SGDLS, CDR2 YYNGEE. The CDR3 contains 16 residues. Trimming cost V 4 bases and J 3 bases, with 19 bases left between them. The CDR3 nucleotides read TGTGCCAGCAGCTCCCGACCGGACAGCGTATACACTGAAGCTTTCTTT. Translating it yields CASSSRPDSVYTEAFF.

The chain combines TRBV7-3 with TRBJ1-2; D perhaps matches TRBD1 (6 bases). Trimming took 3 bases from V and 5 from J, leaving 10 bases between them. There are 13 residues in the CDR3. Germline loops: CDR1 SGHTA, CDR2 FQGTGA. CDR3 bases: TGTGCCAGCAGCTTTGGACAGATATATGGCTACACCTTC. As protein: CASSFGQIYGYTF.

In this sample, this clone turned up a few times. V is TRBV5-1 and J is TRBJ1-1; D may be TRBD1 (6 bases). V dropped 4 bases and J dropped 0 bases, with 10 bases sitting between them. The germline CDR1 and CDR2 sequences are SGHRS and YFSETQ. This CDR3 spans 14 amino acids. CDR3 sequence: CASSLGQMNTEAFF. In nucleotides, the CDR3 is TGCGCCAGCAGCCTAGGACAGATGAACACTGAAGCTTTCTTT.

This clone was counted between two and nine times. V is TRBV7-2 and J is TRBJ1-1, with D possibly matching TRBD1 (6 bases). There are 16 residues in the CDR3. V lost 4 bases to trimming and J lost 1 base, with 16 bases between them. Germline-derived CDR1 and CDR2 are SGHTA and FQGNSA. CDR3: CASSSYLARGNTEAFF. CDR3 in DNA: TGTGCCAGCAGCTCGTATTTAGCCAGGGGGAACACTGAAGCTTTCTTT. The whole variable domain, remainder taken from reference TRBV7-2 and TRBJ1-1, is GAGVSQSPSNKVTEKGKDVELRCDPISGHTALYWYRQSLGQGLEFLIYFQGNSAPDKSGLPSDRFSAERTGGSVSTLTIQRTQQEDSAVYLCASSSYLARGNTEAFFGQGTRLTVV.

The CDR3 sequence is CASSPSGEKLFF. The CDR3 bases are TGCGCCAGCAGCCCAAGTGGCGAAAAACTGTTTTTT. This sequence joins TRBV5-1 and TRBJ1-4; no clear D. The germline V gene encodes CDR1 SGHRS and CDR2 YFSETQ. Trimming cost V 4 bases and J 8 bases, with 9 bases left between them. The CDR3 has 12 amino acids. The complete variable domain, with remaining parts taken from reference TRBV5-1 and TRBJ1-4, reads KAGVTQTPRYLIKTRGQQVTLSCSPISGHRSVSWYQQTPGQGLQFLFEYFSETQRNKGNFPGRFSGRQFSNSRSEMNVSTLELGDSALYLCASSPSGEKLFFGSGTQLSVL.

The rearrangement joins TRBV4-3 to TRBJ1-6; 7 nucleotides align to TRBD1. The CDR3 contains 17 residues. Germline CDR1 is LGHNA and CDR2 is YSLEER. V dropped 6 bases and J dropped 5; count of bases not matched to a gene: 13. CDR3 protein: CASRRTSGQADNSPLHF. The CDR3 region has the DNA TGCGCCAGCAGACGCACTTCAGGACAGGCGGATAATTCACCCCTCCACTTT.

This clone appeared once. V is TRBV11-2 and J is TRBJ1-6; D is uncertain. The CDR3 has 15 amino acids. Trimming pared 0 bases from V and 6 bases from J, leaving 9 bases between. Looked up from germline, CDR1 is SGHAT and CDR2 is FQNNGV. CDR3 sequence: CASSLDLGGNSPLHF. Here the CDR3 DNA reads TGTGCCAGCAGCTTAGATCTCGGAGGTAATTCACCCCTCCACTTT.

This clone has only one observation. This sequence joins TRBV9 and TRBJ2-1; 7 bases are shared with TRBD2. Germline V gene sequence: CDR1 SGDLS, CDR2 YYNGEE. The CDR3 contains 15 residues. The junction had 8 bases not matched to a gene; V was cut back by 4 bases and J by 4 bases. CDR3 sequence: CASSTQTSPYNEQFF. The CDR3 nucleotides read TGTGCCAGCAGCACTCAGACTAGCCCATACAATGAGCAGTTCTTC.

This chain connects TRBV27 to TRBJ1-2; maybe TRBD1 (6 bases). Trimming removed 5 bases from V and 0 bases from J, with 13 bases in between. This CDR3 spans 15 amino acids. Germline-derived CDR1 and CDR2 are MNHEY and SMNVEV (reference sequence). CDR3 in DNA: TGTGCCAGCAGTCGGACAGCCACCGCTAACTATGGCTACACCTTC. It is translated as CASSRTATANYGYTF.

This clone turned up a few times. The rearrangement links TRBV6-5 to TRBJ2-3; D perhaps matches TRBD1 (7 bases). V lost 2 bases to trimming and J lost 6 bases, with 12 bases between them. Germline V gene data show CDR1 as MNHEY and CDR2 as SVGAGI. There are 14 residues in the CDR3. DNA of the CDR3: TGTGCCAGCAGTTACACAGGGGAGGTGGATACGCAGTATTTT. It encodes CASSYTGEVDTQYF.

The CDR3 sequence is CATSSGLAPGHEQFF. The CDR3 nucleotides read TGTGCCACGTCATCGGGACTAGCGCCGGGCCATGAGCAGTTCTTC. The chain employs TRBV15 and TRBJ2-1; TRBD2 aligns across 10 bases. The germline CDR1 and CDR2 sequences are LNHNV and YYDKDF (reference sequence). This CDR3 spans 15 amino acids. V was pared by 9 bases and J by 8 bases, with 13 bases of the junction left unmatched. Full variable domain (outside the CDR3, taken from reference TRBV15 and TRBJ2-1): DAMVIQNPRYQVTQFGKPVTLSCSQTLNHNVMYWYQQKSSQAPKLLFHYYDKDFNNEADTPDNFQSRRPNTSFCFLDIRSPGLGDTAMYLCATSSGLAPGHEQFFGPGTRLTVL.

This clone has just a few counts. Here the CDR3 DNA reads TGTGCCAGCAGCTGGCGGGGCCGCGGCGAGCAGTACTTC. Protein product: CASSWRGRGEQYF. The V call is TRBV7-2, the J call TRBJ2-7, with D possibly matching TRBD2 (6 bases). In germline, CDR1 is SGHTA, CDR2 FQGNSA. The CDR3 is 13 residues long. The germline V and J ends were trimmed by 4 bases and 6 bases, with 13 bases remaining between them.

This clone was picked up one time. V usage is TRBV5-1 and J usage is TRBJ1-3, with D hard to call. V was trimmed by 0 bases and J by 0 bases, leaving 7 bases between them. Germline CDR1 reads SGHRS; CDR2 reads YFSETQ. There are 15 residues in the CDR3. In DNA form, the CDR3 reads TGCGCCAGCAGCTTGGAAGCGAGCTCTGGAAACACCATATATTTT. As protein: CASSLEASSGNTIYF.

The V and J genes are TRBV7-9 and TRBJ1-2; 8 bases align to TRBD1. The CDR3 is 15 amino acids. Germline assignment: CDR1 SEHNR and CDR2 FQNEAQ (reference sequence). V lost 3 bases and J lost 2; bases outside the gene matches: 5. The CDR3, as DNA: TGTGCCAGCAGCTTTAAAGCAGGGGGCAACTATGGCTACACCTTC. Protein product: CASSFKAGGNYGYTF.

This clone was observed a few times. The gene calls are TRBV2 and TRBJ2-7; 7 nucleotides agree with TRBD1. The J segment lost 1 base and the V segment lost 7 bases, leaving 19 bases of the junction unmatched. Germline V lookup: CDR1 SNHLY, CDR2 FYNNEI. CDR3 length equals 18 residues. CDR3: CASKSRDRGGILSYEQYF. CDR3 bases: TGTGCCAGCAAATCCCGGGACAGAGGGGGAATTTTATCCTACGAGCAGTACTTC.

This clone was recorded a few times. The rearrangement joins TRBV10-3 to TRBJ1-2; possible D gene TRBD1, 6 bases. Germline CDR1 and CDR2: ENHRY and SYGVKD. The CDR3 sequence is 11 residues long. The CDR3 sequence is CGAGETSGYTF. CDR3 sequence (DNA): TGTGGGGCAGGGGAGACTTCTGGCTACACCTTC.

The V call is TRBV2, the J call TRBJ2-4; 10 nucleotides line up with TRBD2. The V gene's germline CDR1 is SNHLY and CDR2 FYNNEI. The CDR3 is 14 amino acids. V lost 8 bases to trimming and J lost 8 bases; unmatched junction nucleotides: 9. CDR3 sequence reads: CASWSGGAADIQYF. DNA for the CDR3: TGTGCCAGCTGGAGCGGGGGGGCTGCGGACATTCAGTACTTC.

V is TRBV6-1 and J is TRBJ2-2, with 7 bases lining up with TRBD1. There are 14 residues in the CDR3. V lost 6 bases to trimming and J lost 6 bases; unmatched junction nucleotides: 7. Germline V gene lookup returns CDR1 MNHNS and CDR2 SASEGT. CDR3 coding DNA: TGTGCCAGCAGGCACAGGGGTGGGGCCGGGGAGCTGTTTTTT. Its protein product is CASRHRGGAGELFF.

The chain employs TRBV25-1 and TRBJ1-3; the D is unclear. CDR3 length: 12 residues. V was trimmed by 4 bases and J by 7 bases, leaving 8 bases between them. Germline V gene lookup returns CDR1 MGHDK and CDR2 SYGVNS. The CDR3: CASSGRSNTIYF. CDR3 DNA: TGTGCCAGCAGTGGCCGAAGCAACACCATATATTTT.

The chain's CDR3 is CASSYSPAGAPNEQFF. CDR3 bases: TGTGCCAGCAGTTACTCACCAGCGGGGGCCCCGAATGAGCAGTTCTTC. The chain links TRBV6-5 to TRBJ2-1, with TRBD2 matching 8 bases. The CDR3 consists of 16 residues. Per germline, CDR1 MNHEY and CDR2 SVGAGI. Trimming removed 0 bases from V and 7 bases from J; junction bases left unmatched: 8.

The V gene is TRBV7-2, the J gene TRBJ1-2, with unresolved D. The germline V gene encodes CDR1 SGHTA and CDR2 FQGNSA. The CDR3 has 15 amino acids. Trimming removed 5 bases at V and 2 bases at J, with 15 bases between. Here the CDR3 DNA reads TGTGCCAGCAGCCCCCAAGGGAGTATCAACTATGGCTACACCTTC. This translates into CASSPQGSINYGYTF.

The chain employs TRBV9 and TRBJ2-5, with 8 bases fitting TRBD1. This CDR3 region has 19 residues. Germline V gene lookup returns CDR1 SGDLS and CDR2 YYNGEE. The junction had 14 bases not matched to a gene; V was cut back by 1 base and J by 0 bases. The CDR3 region has the DNA TGTGCCAGCAGCGTAATAGATCCCCACGGACAGGGTGACCAAGAGACCCAGTACTTC. Its protein is CASSVIDPHGQGDQETQYF.

The genes are TRBV18 and TRBJ1-3, with a weak D call TRBD1 (5 bases). Germline values: CDR1 KGHSH, CDR2 LQKENI. This CDR3 is 13 amino acids long. The ends were cut back, 5 bases at V and 0 bases at J, with 5 bases in the middle. CDR3 sequence reads: CASSDSSGNTIYF. The CDR3 nucleotides are TGTGCCAGCTCAGACAGCTCTGGAAACACCATATATTTT. Together with reference TRBV18 and TRBJ1-3, the CDR3 gives the full variable domain: NAGVMQNPRHLVRRRGQEARLRCSPMKGHSHVYWYRQLPEEGLKFMVYLQKENIIDESGMPKERFSAEFPKEGPSILRIQQVVRGDSAAYFCASSDSSGNTIYFGEGSWLTVV.

The genes are TRBV6-1 and TRBJ1-2, with 7 bases matching TRBD1. V lost 6 bases and J lost 10; bases outside the gene matches: 11. This CDR3 spans 13 amino acids. The germline V gene has CDR1 MNHNS and CDR2 SASEGT. The CDR3, as DNA: TGTGCCAGCAGGCCCGACAGGGCTCATGACTACACCTTC. It encodes CASRPDRAHDYTF.

The rearrangement uses TRBV9 and TRBJ2-2; D not certain. The V gene's germline CDR1 is SGDLS and CDR2 YYNGEE. There are 12 residues in the CDR3. Trimming shortened V by 7 bases and J by 6 bases, and 10 bases separated the two germline ends. This CDR3 is CASRAVPGELFF. CDR3 sequence (DNA): TGTGCCAGCCGCGCCGTTCCCGGGGAGCTGTTTTTT.